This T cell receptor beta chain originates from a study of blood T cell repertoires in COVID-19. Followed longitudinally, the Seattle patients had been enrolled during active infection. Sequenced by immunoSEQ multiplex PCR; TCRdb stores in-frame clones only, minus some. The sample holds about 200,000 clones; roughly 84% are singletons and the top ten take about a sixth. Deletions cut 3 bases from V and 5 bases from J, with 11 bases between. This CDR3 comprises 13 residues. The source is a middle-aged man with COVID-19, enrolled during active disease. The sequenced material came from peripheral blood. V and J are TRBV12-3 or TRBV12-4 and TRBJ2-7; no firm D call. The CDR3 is CASSLGRLNEQYF. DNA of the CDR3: TGTGCCAGCAGTTTGGGCAGGCTGAACGAGCAGTACTTC.